The rows below give T cell receptor beta chains drawn from one sample of a study of cytomegalovirus exposure and HLA in healthy donors. The assay was immunoSEQ multiplex PCR, and TCRdb's table has in-frame clones only and misses some. The sample yields roughly 180,000 clones, around 84% seen once. The sequenced sample was PBMCs. These receptors were taken from a boy aged 2-9 years in good health and CMV-seronegative. Both conserved end residues are part of each CDR3. The D gene is left open where the match is weak. For some rows the clone size is stated as once, few or many, or as a class when expanded; others skip it.

>TRBJ1-2|.|.|TRBV5-1
TGCGCCAGCAGCTACCTAACCGGTGAATATGGCTACACCTTC
CASSYLTGEYGYTF
>TRBJ1-2|TRBD1|.|TRBV4-1
TGCGCCAGCAGCGCGACTGGAGGGGGCAATCCTAACTATGGCTACACCTTC
CASSATGGGNPNYGYTF
>TRBJ1-6|.|.|TRBV18
TGTGCCAGCTCACCCTTGGCGGGGGCCGATAATTCACCCCTCCACTTT
CASSPLAGADNSPLHF
>TRBJ1-6|.|.|TRBV18
TGTGCCAGCTCACCTGGGCAGGGTAATTCACCCCTCCACTTT
CASSPGQGNSPLHF
>TRBJ1-4|.|.|TRBV12-5
TGTGCTAGTGCCGTAACGACAGGACTTACGCTCAATGAAAAACTGTTTTTT
CASAVTTGLTLNEKLFF
>TRBJ2-3|TRBD2|.|TRBV4-1
TGCGCCAGCTCTGTAAGGGGCGGGGGGGCCGCAGATACGCAGTATTTT
CASSVRGGGAADTQYF
>TRBJ1-1|.|.|TRBV19
TGTGCCAGTAGTATAGATCGGCAGCGTGAAGCTTTCTTT
CASSIDRQREAFF
>TRBJ1-1|.|few|TRBV19
TGTGCCAGTAGTATTGGGGTTTGGGGCAGTAACACTGAAGCTTTCTTT
CASSIGVWGSNTEAFF
>TRBJ2-7|TRBD2|few|TRBV7-8
TGTGCCAGCAGCGCGGGACTATACGCGTCCTACGAGCAGTACTTC
CASSAGLYASYEQYF
>TRBJ2-1|.|few|TRBV6-1
TGTGCCAGCAGTGAAGCGCTTCTACCGGCGACCCGAGGGGGTGAGCAGTTCTTC
CASSEALLPATRGGEQFF
>TRBJ2-1|.|.|TRBV2
TGTGCCAGCAGAGCCGGGATCTCCTACAATGAGCAGTTCTTC
CASRAGISYNEQFF
>TRBJ1-1|.|once|TRBV19
TGTGCCAGTAGTACCTCAAGACCCAGGAAGGGGACTGAAGCTTTCTTT
CASSTSRPRKGTEAFF
>TRBJ2-2|TRBD2|.|TRBV5-4
TGTGCCAGCAGCTTGGGAGAGCGGGGGGCCAACACCGGGGAGCTGTTTTTT
CASSLGERGANTGELFF
>TRBJ1-6|.|.|TRBV7-9
TGTGCCAGCAGCTTAATCGGGACAAGCATATCACCCCTCCACTTT
CASSLIGTSISPLHF
>TRBJ2-5|TRBD2|.|TRBV7-8
TGTGCCAGCAGCGAAGGACTAGCGGGGGGTCAGGAGACCCAGTACTTC
CASSEGLAGGQETQYF
>TRBJ2-2|.|few|TRBV2
TGTGCCAGCAGTGAATCCCAGGTCCCTGGGGAGCTGTTTTTT
CASSESQVPGELFF
>TRBJ2-5|.|.|TRBV28
TGTGCCAGCAGTAAACAGATCCAAGAGACCCAGTACTTC
CASSKQIQETQYF
>TRBJ2-3|.|.|TRBV6-1
TGTGCCAGCAGTGAAATCGACTTGTCCCCAGATACGCAGTATTTT
CASSEIDLSPDTQYF
>TRBJ2-1|TRBD2|few|TRBV5-1
TGCGCCAGCAGCTTGTTTCAGCGGGAGGAAAATGAGCAGTTCTTC
CASSLFQREENEQFF
>TRBJ2-5|.|.|TRBV5-1
TGCGCCAGCAGCCCGGCCAGGTCAGAGTGGTTGGATACCCAGTACTTC
CASSPARSEWLDTQYF
>TRBJ1-2|.|.|TRBV2
TGTGCCAGCAGTGGCTCAGGGGATTCTAACTATGGCTACACCTTC
CASSGSGDSNYGYTF
>TRBJ2-2|.|.|TRBV11-1
TGTGCCAGCAGCGGACAGGGGACTAGGGAGAACACCGGGGAGCTGTTTTTT
CASSGQGTRENTGELFF
>TRBJ2-7|TRBD1|.|TRBV6-5
TGTGCCAGCAGTGAGACAGGGGAAATCTACGAGCAGTACTTC
CASSETGEIYEQYF
>TRBJ1-4|TRBD1|once|TRBV15
TGTGCCACCAGCAGGGGCTCGGGACAGTTTAATGAAAAACTGTTTTTT
CATSRGSGQFNEKLFF
>TRBJ2-7|.|once|TRBV19
TGTGCCAGTAGCCCTAAGGCAGGGACCTACGAGCAGTACTTC
CASSPKAGTYEQYF